This T cell receptor (beta chain) appears in the sequencing data of a study of shared clonotypes between healthy human individuals. Looking at the study overall: A few men and a couple of women, aged 18 to 49, were donors. General study results and limits: Naive CD4 clonotypes were shared across a few donors at about 5.3%.

Donors comprised only Caucasian adults living in Nashville, Tennessee. CD4+ cells were split into CD45RA+ naive and CD45RA-negative memory subsets. Between the trimmed V and J ends, which lost 7 bases and 6 bases, there was a span of 18 bases. The CDR3 is made up of 15 amino acids. Germline values: CDR1 LNHDA, CDR2 SQIVND (reference sequence). Method: immunoSEQ multiplex PCR; TCRdb's copy keeps in-frame clones and lacks some. In the table there are about 2.4 million clones, roughly 93% of which are singletons. On this clone itself: Its antigen is as yet unknown.

The specimen was naive CD4+ T cells from PBMCs. The subset is: CD45RA+ positively selected. The chain is built from TRBV19 and TRBJ1-4; D unresolved. The sequence came from a man aged 18 to 30 in good health. Some clones in this sample may be carry-over from other donors' samples. Written as DNA, the CDR3 is TGTGCCAGTACCCCCCGTGTACAGAGTTATGAAAAACTGTTTTTT. Residues: CASTPRVQSYEKLFF.